The sequence of this TCR beta chain was determined in a study of PD-L1 blockade in urothelial cancer. Study in general: Atezolizumab therapy began for patients at some point between 2014 and 2015, dosed at 1,200 mg intravenously every 3 weeks. Each participant's history included 0 to 3 prior chemotherapy regimens. Study-wide results and caveats: Clonality of blood TCR below the median before treatment predicted better survival.

Method: immunoSEQ multiplex PCR; TCRdb's copy keeps in-frame clones and lacks some. The repertoire holds tens of thousands of clones, with around nine tenths as singletons. Noted time point: pretreatment peripheral blood. In regard to this clone: Its antigen remains unknown.

This CDR3 contains 15 residues. CDR1 and CDR2 (germline): MRHNA, SNTAGT. V was cut by 8 bases and J by 0 bases, with 15 bases left in between. The starting material was PBMCs, obtained around atezolizumab (anti-PD-L1) treatment. This clonotype was sampled from a woman aged 55-75 years with urothelial cancer. V usage is TRBV6-4 and J usage is TRBJ2-3; D is perhaps TRBD2 (5 bases). The CDR3 sequence: CASPPYWTSTDTQYF. The CDR3 region has the DNA TGTGCCAGCCCCCCATACTGGACTAGCACAGATACGCAGTATTTT.